These 26 T cell receptor beta chains share one sample of origin, sequenced in a study of blood T cell repertoires in COVID-19 (TCRdb year 2020). The library was prepared using the immunoSEQ multiplex PCR assay. What TCRdb holds here is the immuneACCESS table cut down to in-frame rearrangements. Part of the clones is not present; checked against another copy, under half of the missing clones reflect an unresolved V gene, and the others are unexplained. The sample data list hundreds of thousands of clones, and more than 75% of these were observed just once. 2% to 3% of the sample comes from the top ten. Sequenced material: PBMCs or T cells enriched from blood (not recorded which). Receptors were obtained from a man between 60 and 70 years old who had recovered from COVID-19.

This rearrangement joins TRBV5-4 to TRBJ2-3; possibly TRBD2 for D (7 bases). V was trimmed by 0 bases and J by 5 bases, leaving 10 bases between them. There are 14 residues in the CDR3. The germline V gene encodes CDR1 SGHNT and CDR2 YYREEE (reference sequence). The chain's CDR3 is CASSLEGEGDTQYF. CDR3 DNA: TGTGCCAGCAGCTTGGAGGGGGAGGGAGATACGCAGTATTTT.

The chain joins TRBV2 to TRBJ2-3; TRBD2 matches at 11 bases. V shed 7 bases, J shed 11 bases, and the junction held 11 bases outside the gene matches. This CDR3 region has 14 residues. Germline V gene sequence: CDR1 SNHLY, CDR2 FYNNEI. CDR3 DNA: TGTGCCAGCACTCCGGGACTAGCGGTTCGCAGGCAGTATTTT. Protein product: CASTPGLAVRRQYF.

The chain combines TRBV3-1 (or the pseudogene TRBV3-2) with TRBJ1-3; possibly TRBD1 for D (5 bases). Trimming removed 5 bases at V and 4 bases at J, with 15 bases between. The V gene's germline CDR1 is LGHDT and CDR2 YNNKEL (reference sequence). The CDR3 spans 15 residues. This chain's CDR3 is CASSETTGTGNTIYF. In DNA, the CDR3 is TGTGCCAGCAGCGAAACCACAGGAACCGGAAACACCATATATTTT.

Remarks on this clone: The sample has other DNA sequences that encode this CDR3 too. The rearrangement joins TRBV11-2 to TRBJ1-1, with D unresolved. Germline V CDR1 and CDR2: SGHAT, FQNNGV. The CDR3 length is 13 residues. V was clipped by 5 bases and J by 1 base, with 8 bases between them. This CDR3 is CASSLPGNTEAFF. The CDR3 region has the DNA TGTGCCAGCAGCCTACCTGGGAACACTGAAGCTTTCTTT.

V and J are TRBV27 and TRBJ2-1; 9 bases are shared with TRBD2. The CDR3 is 16 residues long. V lost 8 bases to trimming and J lost 4 bases; unmatched junction nucleotides: 12. The germline CDR1 and CDR2 sequences are MNHEY and SMNVEV (reference sequence). The CDR3 DNA reads TGTGCCAGCTCGGATGATCCTAGCGGGACATACAATGAGCAGTTCTTC. Translation: CASSDDPSGTYNEQFF.

The chain employs TRBV19 and TRBJ1-3; no firm D call. Looked up from germline, CDR1 is LNHDA and CDR2 is SQIVND (reference sequence). V shed 4 bases and J shed 1 base, with 8 bases lying between them. The CDR3 totals 14 residues. The CDR3 here is CASSTRGSGNTIYF. The CDR3 coding sequence is TGTGCCAGTAGTACACGAGGATCTGGAAACACCATATATTTT.

As DNA, the CDR3 is TGTGCCAGCAGCAGAGCCGGGACAGGAAACAATGAGCAGTTCTTC. Encoded protein: CASSRAGTGNNEQFF. The chain is built from TRBV9 and TRBJ2-1, with 8 bases matching TRBD1. This CDR3 region has 15 residues. Germline V gene lookup returns CDR1 SGDLS and CDR2 YYNGEE. V shed 4 bases and J 5 bases; nucleotides not matched to a gene: 8.

This clone turned up a few times. The gene calls are TRBV18 and TRBJ1-2; 8 nucleotides agree with TRBD1. With V trimmed by 2 bases and J by 0 bases, 2 bases remained unmatched. The CDR3 has 15 residues. Germline-derived CDR1 and CDR2 are KGHSH and LQKENI. The CDR3, as DNA: TGTGCCAGCTCACCAGGACAGGGCGCTAACTATGGCTACACCTTC. It translates to CASSPGQGANYGYTF. Using reference TRBV18 and TRBJ1-2 for the parts outside the CDR3, the full variable domain is NAGVMQNPRHLVRRRGQEARLRCSPMKGHSHVYWYRQLPEEGLKFMVYLQKENIIDESGMPKERFSAEFPKEGPSILRIQQVVRGDSAAYFCASSPGQGANYGYTFGSGTRLTVV.

This clone appeared a few times. This chain joins TRBV19 and TRBJ2-7, with D unclear. The ends were cut back, 0 bases at V and 0 bases at J, with 12 bases in the middle. This CDR3 spans 16 amino acids. Germline loops: CDR1 LNHDA, CDR2 SQIVND (reference sequence). The CDR3 DNA reads as TGTGCCAGTAGTATAGATAACAGTGAAAGCTCCTACGAGCAGTACTTC. Translated, it gives CASSIDNSESSYEQYF.

This chain links TRBV3-1 (or the pseudogene TRBV3-2) with TRBJ1-6; a possible D gene is TRBD1 (5 bases). This CDR3 spans 13 amino acids. Germline V CDR1 and CDR2: LGHDT, YNNKEL (reference sequence). With 4 bases removed from V and 9 bases from J, the gap between germline ends came to 10 bases. The CDR3 reads CASSPQGGSPLHF. Here the CDR3 DNA reads TGTGCCAGCAGCCCCCAGGGTGGTTCACCCCTCCACTTT.

The V call is TRBV30, the J call TRBJ2-7; weak D call: TRBD2 (6 bases). The CDR3 consists of 13 residues. The germline gives CDR1 GTSNPN, CDR2 SVGIG (reference sequence). V lost 3 bases and J 2 bases, leaving 11 bases between the germline ends. The CDR3 DNA reads as TGTGCCTGGAGGCGGGGCTCCCCCTACGAGCAGTACTTC. Translated, it gives CAWRRGSPYEQYF.

V gene TRBV6-5 combines with J gene TRBJ1-5; no definite D call. The V end lost 0 bases, the J end lost 8 bases, and 8 bases lay between the germline ends. CDR1 MNHEY and CDR2 SVGAGI come from the germline V gene. This CDR3 is built from 13 residues. The CDR3 DNA reads TGTGCCAGCAGTTACTCGGGGAGGGAGCCCCAGCATTTT. The encoded protein is CASSYSGREPQHF.

The rearrangement uses TRBV30 and TRBJ1-2; D is undetermined. CDR3 length equals 16 residues. Trimming shortened V by 3 bases and J by 0 bases, and 17 bases separated the two germline ends. Germline V gene sequence: CDR1 GTSNPN, CDR2 SVGIG (reference sequence). This CDR3 is CAWRGRQLLPNYGYTF. The CDR3 coding sequence is TGTGCCTGGAGGGGGAGGCAGCTACTCCCTAACTATGGCTACACCTTC.

The V and J genes are TRBV6-1 and TRBJ1-1; a weak D match, TRBD1 (5 bases). CDR3 length: 16 amino acids. CDR1 and CDR2 (germline): MNHNS, SASEGT. V was shortened by 2 bases and J by 5 bases, with 18 bases between the two germline ends. The CDR3 is CASSELGGRRGTEAFF. The CDR3 DNA reads TGTGCCAGCAGTGAACTAGGAGGCCGGAGGGGAACTGAAGCTTTCTTT.

This clone was recorded once. The gene calls are TRBV25-1 and TRBJ1-5; 9 bases are shared with TRBD1. The V gene's germline CDR1 is MGHDK and CDR2 SYGVNS. With 4 bases clipped from V and 6 bases from J, the junction kept 1 base outside the gene matches. The CDR3 contains 13 residues. CDR3 coding DNA: TGTGCCAGCAGTGGACAGGGGGGTCAGCCCCAGCATTTT. Protein sequence: CASSGQGGQPQHF.

The V call is TRBV25-1, the J call TRBJ2-2, with TRBD2 matching 16 bases. Germline V lookup: CDR1 MGHDK, CDR2 SYGVNS. This CDR3 has 17 residues. V lost 3 bases and J lost 6; bases outside the gene matches: 4. CDR3 DNA: TGTGCCAGCAGTGACGGGACTAGCGGGAGGGGGCCCGGGGAGCTGTTTTTT. Translated, it gives CASSDGTSGRGPGELFF.

The V call is TRBV5-1, the J call TRBJ2-3, with 9 bases fitting TRBD1. Germline V lookup: CDR1 SGHRS, CDR2 YFSETQ. With V trimmed by 0 bases and J by 5 bases, 4 bases remained unmatched. This CDR3 has 15 amino acids. CDR3 DNA: TGCGCCAGCAGCTTGGACGAGACAGGGGGAGATACGCAGTATTTT. The encoded protein is CASSLDETGGDTQYF.

This clone was seen a handful of times. The chain is built from TRBV9 and TRBJ2-7; maybe TRBD1 (5 bases). CDR3 size: 15 residues. V was shortened by 0 bases and J by 3 bases, with 13 bases between the two germline ends. Germline V gene data show CDR1 as SGDLS and CDR2 as YYNGEE. CDR3 nucleotides: TGTGCCAGCAGCGTAGCCGACAGAGCGATCTACGAGCAGTACTTC. Translating gives CASSVADRAIYEQYF.

The chain carries TRBV24-1 and TRBJ1-4, with TRBD1 identical over 9 bases. Germline V gene sequence: CDR1 KGHDR, CDR2 SFDVKD. This CDR3 region has 15 residues. V was pared by 2 bases and J by 6 bases, with 3 bases of the junction left unmatched. CDR3 amino acids: CATSDWRTGDEKLFF. CDR3 DNA: TGTGCCACCAGTGATTGGAGGACAGGGGATGAAAAACTGTTTTTT.

This rearrangement joins TRBV29-1 to TRBJ2-1; D is perhaps TRBD2 (6 bases). Per germline, CDR1 SQVTM and CDR2 ANQGSEA. Trimming removed 4 bases from V and 3 bases from J, with 10 bases in between. This CDR3 has 13 amino acids. In DNA, the CDR3 is TGCAGCGTTGTGGGGGGTTACTACAATGAGCAGTTCTTC. This sequence encodes CSVVGGYYNEQFF.

This sequence joins TRBV4-1 and TRBJ2-1; 10 positions match TRBD1. This CDR3 comprises 17 residues. Losses at the gene ends were 3 bases for V and 0 bases for J; bases not matched to a gene: 5. Per the germline V gene, CDR1 is MGHRA and CDR2 is YSYEKL. In DNA form, the CDR3 reads TGCGCCAGCAGCCAGAAAGGGGACAGGGGCTCCTACAATGAGCAGTTCTTC. It translates to CASSQKGDRGSYNEQFF.

The rearrangement links TRBV3-1 (or the pseudogene TRBV3-2) to TRBJ1-3, with D hard to call. The length of the CDR3 is 18 residues. Trimming took 0 bases from V and 5 from J, leaving 20 bases between them. Germline values: CDR1 LGHDT, CDR2 YNNKEL (reference sequence). Written as DNA, the CDR3 is TGTGCCAGCAGCCAAGACGGGAAGGGAGAGGTCGTAAGAAACACCATATATTTT. Amino acids: CASSQDGKGEVVRNTIYF.

CDR3: CSVEVQEGTEAFF. The DNA of the CDR3 is TGCAGCGTTGAAGTTCAGGAGGGCACTGAAGCTTTCTTT. The chain uses TRBV29-1 and TRBJ1-1; no definite D call. V was trimmed by 1 base and J by 4 bases, leaving 10 bases between them. The CDR3 is 13 amino acids. Germline CDR1 and CDR2: SQVTM and ANQGSEA.

This clone showed up just once. The V gene is TRBV5-1, the J gene TRBJ2-3, with D hard to call. Germline V lookup: CDR1 SGHRS, CDR2 YFSETQ. Between the trimmed V and J ends, which lost 1 base and 6 bases, there was a span of 6 bases. This CDR3 spans 12 amino acids. CDR3 amino acids: CASSLLMDTQYF. The CDR3 nucleotides read TGCGCCAGCAGCTTGCTTATGGATACGCAGTATTTT.

With respect to this clone: Other DNA sequences in this specimen translate into the identical CDR3. This rearrangement joins TRBV2 to TRBJ1-5; no firm D call. This CDR3 has 13 amino acids. In germline, CDR1 is SNHLY, CDR2 FYNNEI. V dropped 5 bases and J dropped 0 bases, with 5 bases sitting between them. CDR3 region: CASSQNSNQPQHF. The CDR3 DNA reads as TGTGCCAGCAGTCAGAATAGCAATCAGCCCCAGCATTTT.

CDR3 in amino acids: CSVEGLMRDEQYF. The DNA of the CDR3 is TGCAGCGTTGAAGGGTTAATGCGGGACGAGCAGTACTTC. The genes are TRBV29-1 and TRBJ2-7; weak D call: TRBD2 (5 bases). The CDR3 covers 13 residues. V shed 1 base and J shed 5 bases, with 12 bases lying between them. CDR1 and CDR2 (germline): SQVTM, ANQGSEA.